This T cell receptor (beta chain) was sequenced for a study of blood T cell repertoires in COVID-19. Only in-frame clones appear in the TCRdb table, and some are missing; sequencing was by immunoSEQ multiplex PCR. The sample consists of 200,000 to 300,000 clones, roughly 86% of them appearing once. The CDR3 consists of 15 residues. V was pared by 5 bases and J by 1 base, with 17 bases between. The V gene's germline CDR1 is SQVTM and CDR2 ANQGSEA. The sequencing input was peripheral blood. The sequence came from a man aged 40-49 years who had recovered from COVID-19. The V and J genes are TRBV29-1 and TRBJ2-5; perhaps TRBD2 as D (6 bases). CDR3 nucleotide sequence: TGCAGCGTTATTCTTAGGGCGGGGTCCCAAGAGACCCAGTACTTC. It codes for CSVILRAGSQETQYF.